Following are 7 T cell receptor beta chains from one sample sequenced in a study of blood T cell repertoires in COVID-19. TCRdb's table, derived via immunoSEQ multiplex PCR, lists solely in-frame clones and lacks some. The sample lists nearly 350,000 clones; over 75% were seen once. Sequenced material: PBMCs or T cells enriched from blood (not recorded which). The origin of the receptors is a woman in her 30s who had recovered from COVID-19.

V is TRBV10-1 and J is TRBJ1-1, with D perhaps matching TRBD1 (5 bases). Germline lookup yields CDR1 WNHNN and CDR2 SYGVQD (reference sequence). The CDR3 length is 11 residues. Trimming removed 4 bases from V and 12 bases from J, with 12 bases in between. CDR3 sequence reads: CASSGQGPTFF. The CDR3 DNA reads as TGCGCCAGCAGTGGGCAGGGTCCAACTTTCTTT.

The chain uses TRBV1 and TRBJ2-7; TRBD2 was called by the table and not checked on the DNA. TRBV1 is marked as a pseudogene. The CDR3 totals 18 residues. CDR3 coding DNA: TGCACCAGCAGCCAAGATCGAAGCGGGGGGCACAGCTCCTACGAGCAGTACTTC. Translating gives CTSSQDRSGGHSSYEQYF.

The table lists this clone with many counts. This chain connects TRBV7-9 to TRBJ1-6, with D unclear. With 0 bases removed from V and 6 bases from J, the gap between germline ends came to 12 bases. Germline V gives CDR1 SEHNR, CDR2 FQNEAQ (reference sequence). The length of the CDR3 is 16 residues. The CDR3: CASSLARGGSNSPLHF. The CDR3 nucleotides read TGTGCCAGCAGCTTAGCGCGAGGAGGGAGTAATTCACCCCTCCACTTT. The full variable domain, completed using reference TRBV7-9 and TRBJ1-6, is DTGVSQNPRHKITKRGQNVTFRCDPISEHNRLYWYRQTLGQGPEFLTYFQNEAQLEKSRLLSDRFSAERPKGSFSTLEIQRTEQGDSAMYLCASSLARGGSNSPLHFGNGTRLTVT.

The genes are TRBV5-1 and TRBJ2-7; possibly TRBD2 for D (7 bases). Germline V gene sequence: CDR1 SGHRS, CDR2 YFSETQ. V was clipped by 4 bases and J by 2 bases, with 16 bases between them. The CDR3 has 15 residues. CDR3 nucleotide sequence: TGCGCCAGCAGCCGCGGGGGACATATTCCCTACGAGCAGTACTTC. Protein: CASSRGGHIPYEQYF.

The V call is TRBV18, the J call TRBJ2-1, with TRBD2 matching 12 bases. Looked up from germline, CDR1 is KGHSH and CDR2 is LQKENI. The V and J ends lost 4 bases and 4 bases, in that order; junction bases with no gene match: 5. The CDR3 is made up of 16 amino acids. The CDR3 nucleotides are TGTGCCAGCTCACGTCTGACTAGCGGGGGATACAATGAGCAGTTCTTC. Translated: CASSRLTSGGYNEQFF.

The chain couples TRBV13 to TRBJ1-4; 10 positions agree with TRBD1. V lost 2 bases and J lost 6; bases outside the gene matches: 6. This CDR3 contains 16 residues. The germline V gene has CDR1 PRHDT and CDR2 FYEKMQ (reference sequence). The CDR3 loop reads CASSLRQGAADEKLFF. The CDR3 DNA follows: TGTGCCAGCAGCTTAAGACAGGGGGCCGCCGATGAAAAACTGTTTTTT.

This chain uses TRBV5-1 with TRBJ2-5; possible D gene TRBD2, 5 bases. CDR3 size: 15 residues. V was shortened by 4 bases and J by 2 bases, with 15 bases between the two germline ends. CDR1 is SGHRS, CDR2 YFSETQ, per germline. The CDR3 reads CASSLQSGEQETQYF. The CDR3 coding sequence is TGCGCCAGCAGCCTCCAGAGCGGAGAACAAGAGACCCAGTACTTC.